The T cell receptor (beta chain) described here comes from a study of blood T cell repertoires in COVID-19. This clone came up once. Generated by immunoSEQ multiplex PCR, the TCRdb table keeps only in-frame clones and is missing some. The sample yields 450,000 to 500,000 clones, roughly 90% seen once. Cohort 3 donors counted as recovered after two negative PCRs, clearance, or resolved symptoms. This CDR3 spans 15 amino acids. CDR1 and CDR2 from the germline V gene are SGHRS and YFSETQ. After removal of 2 bases from V and 1 base from J, the junction contained 3 bases not matched to a gene. The receptor's source is a woman under 30 who had recovered from COVID-19. The specimen sequenced was PBMCs or T cells enriched from blood (not recorded which). The chain has TRBV5-1 and TRBJ2-3, with 8 positions matching TRBD2. The CDR3 bases are TGCGCCAGCAGCTTCACGACTAGCGGCACAGATACGCAGTATTTT. It is translated as CASSFTTSGTDTQYF.